This T cell receptor beta chain was obtained from a study of T cell changes during pregnancy in multiple sclerosis. Looked up from germline, CDR1 is MNHNY and CDR2 is SVGAGI (reference sequence). This CDR3 has 14 amino acids. Trimming cost V 3 bases and J 0 bases, with 8 bases left between them. Repertoires were generated with immunoSEQ multiplex PCR, while TCRdb's copy carries only in-frame clones and drops some. The table lists roughly 57,000 clones, roughly 94% of them singletons. The sequencing here drew on CD8+ T cells from peripheral blood mononuclear cells, taken after pregnancy. The sequence was obtained from a female donor with multiple sclerosis, enrolled in a pregnancy study. This chain uses TRBV6-6 with TRBJ1-1; D gene ambiguous. The chain's CDR3 is CASSYDHMNTEAFF. The CDR3 DNA follows: TGTGCCAGCAGTTATGATCACATGAACACTGAAGCTTTCTTT.